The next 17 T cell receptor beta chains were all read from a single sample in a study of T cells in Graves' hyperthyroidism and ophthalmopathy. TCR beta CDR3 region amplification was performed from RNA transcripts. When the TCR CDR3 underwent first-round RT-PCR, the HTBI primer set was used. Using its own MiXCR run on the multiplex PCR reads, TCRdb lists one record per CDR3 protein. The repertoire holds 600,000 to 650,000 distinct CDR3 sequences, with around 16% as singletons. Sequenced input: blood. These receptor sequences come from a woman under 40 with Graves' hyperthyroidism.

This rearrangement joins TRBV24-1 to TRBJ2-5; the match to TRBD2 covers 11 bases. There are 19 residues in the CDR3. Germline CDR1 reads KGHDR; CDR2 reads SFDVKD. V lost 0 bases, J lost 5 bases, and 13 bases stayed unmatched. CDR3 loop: CATSDLGLSSGRLRETQYF. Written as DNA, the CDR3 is TGTGCCACCAGTGATTTGGGCCTGTCTAGCGGGAGGCTTCGGGAGACCCAGTACTTC.

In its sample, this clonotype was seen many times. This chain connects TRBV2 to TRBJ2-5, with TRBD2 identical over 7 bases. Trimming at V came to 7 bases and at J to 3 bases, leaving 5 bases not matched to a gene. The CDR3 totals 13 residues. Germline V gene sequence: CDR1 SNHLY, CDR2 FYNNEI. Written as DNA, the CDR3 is TGTGCCAGCAAGGCCACTAGCGAAGAGACCCAGTACTTC. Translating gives CASKATSEETQYF.

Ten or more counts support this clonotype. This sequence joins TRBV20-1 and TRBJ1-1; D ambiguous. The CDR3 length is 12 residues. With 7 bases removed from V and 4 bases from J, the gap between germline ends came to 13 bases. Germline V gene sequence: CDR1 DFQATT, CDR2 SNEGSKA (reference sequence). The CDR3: CSVTDISTEAFF. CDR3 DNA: TGCAGTGTTACCGACATTTCCACTGAAGCTTTCTTT.

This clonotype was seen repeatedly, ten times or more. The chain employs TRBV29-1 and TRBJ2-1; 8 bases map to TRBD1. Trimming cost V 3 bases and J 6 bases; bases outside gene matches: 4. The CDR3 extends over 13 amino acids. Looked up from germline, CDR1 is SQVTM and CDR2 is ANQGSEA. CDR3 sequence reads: CSVDPGQVNEQFF. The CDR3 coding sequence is TGCAGCGTTGACCCGGGACAGGTCAATGAGCAGTTCTTC.

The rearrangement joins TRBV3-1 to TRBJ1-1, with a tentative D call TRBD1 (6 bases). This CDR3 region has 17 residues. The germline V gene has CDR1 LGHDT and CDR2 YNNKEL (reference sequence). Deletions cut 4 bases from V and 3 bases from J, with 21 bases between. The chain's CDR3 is CASSLYYTGTGDTEAFF. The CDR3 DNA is TGTGCCAGCAGCCTCTATTACACAGGGACGGGGGACACTGAAGCTTTCTTT.

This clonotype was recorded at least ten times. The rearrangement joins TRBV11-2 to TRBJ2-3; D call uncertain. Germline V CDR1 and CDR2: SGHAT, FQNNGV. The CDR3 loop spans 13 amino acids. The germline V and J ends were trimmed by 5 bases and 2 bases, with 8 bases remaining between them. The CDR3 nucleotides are TGTGCCAGCAGCGCGAAAAACACAGATACGCAGTATTTT. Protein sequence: CASSAKNTDTQYF.

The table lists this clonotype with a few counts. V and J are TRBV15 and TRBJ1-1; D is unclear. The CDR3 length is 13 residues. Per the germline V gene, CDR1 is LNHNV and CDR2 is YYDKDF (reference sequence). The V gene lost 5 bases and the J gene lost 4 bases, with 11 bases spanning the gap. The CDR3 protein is CATSGKVRTEAFF. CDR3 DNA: TGTGCCACCAGCGGAAAAGTGCGCACTGAAGCTTTCTTT. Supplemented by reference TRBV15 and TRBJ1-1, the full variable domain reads DAMVIQNPRYQVTQFGKPVTLSCSQTLNHNVMYWYQQKSSQAPKLLFHYYDKDFNNEADTPDNFQSRRPNTSFCFLDIRSPGLGDTAMYLCATSGKVRTEAFFGQGTRLTVV.

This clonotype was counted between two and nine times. As DNA, the CDR3 is TGCAGTGCTAGAGATAGCGTCAATCAGCCCCAGCATTTT. This codes for CSARDSVNQPQHF. V and J are TRBV20-1 and TRBJ1-5; D remains unclear. The ends were cut back, 0 bases at V and 3 bases at J, with 6 bases in the middle. The V gene's germline CDR1 is DFQATT and CDR2 SNEGSKA (reference sequence). The CDR3 is made up of 13 amino acids.

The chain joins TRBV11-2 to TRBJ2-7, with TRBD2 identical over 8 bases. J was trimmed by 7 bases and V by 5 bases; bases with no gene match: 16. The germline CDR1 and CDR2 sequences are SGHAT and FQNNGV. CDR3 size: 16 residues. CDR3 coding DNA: TGTGCCAGCAGCCAAAAGATAGGGGGACTAGTTAATGAGCAGTACTTC. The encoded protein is CASSQKIGGLVNEQYF.

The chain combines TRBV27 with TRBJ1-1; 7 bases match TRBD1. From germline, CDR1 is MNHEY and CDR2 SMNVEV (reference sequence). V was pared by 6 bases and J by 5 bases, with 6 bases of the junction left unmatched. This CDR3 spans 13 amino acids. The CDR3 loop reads CASSGGQSTEAFF. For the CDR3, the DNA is TGTGCCAGCAGCGGGGGACAGTCTACTGAAGCTTTCTTT.

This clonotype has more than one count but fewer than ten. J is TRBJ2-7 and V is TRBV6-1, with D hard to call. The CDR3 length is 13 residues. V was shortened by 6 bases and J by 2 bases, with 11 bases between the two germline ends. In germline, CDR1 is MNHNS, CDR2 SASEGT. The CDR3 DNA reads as TGTGCCAGCAGGTCAGGAGAAACCTACGAGCAGTACTTC. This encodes CASRSGETYEQYF.

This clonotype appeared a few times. The CDR3, as DNA: TGTGCCAGCTCACCCAATTCAGGGGATGAAAAACTGTTTTTT. Translated, it gives CASSPNSGDEKLFF. This sequence joins TRBV18 and TRBJ1-4; D might be TRBD1 (6 bases). The CDR3 sequence is 14 residues long. The V end lost 3 bases, the J end lost 6 bases, and 11 bases lay between the germline ends. Germline V lookup: CDR1 KGHSH, CDR2 LQKENI.

The CDR3 protein is CASSSFRGYTEAFF. The CDR3 DNA sequence: TGTGCCAGCAGCTCCTTTAGGGGGTACACTGAAGCTTTCTTT. The chain is built from TRBV5-6 and TRBJ1-1; possible D gene TRBD1, 6 bases. Trimming removed 3 bases at V and 3 bases at J, with 12 bases between. Germline CDR1 reads SGHDT; CDR2 reads YYEEEE. This CDR3 spans 14 amino acids.

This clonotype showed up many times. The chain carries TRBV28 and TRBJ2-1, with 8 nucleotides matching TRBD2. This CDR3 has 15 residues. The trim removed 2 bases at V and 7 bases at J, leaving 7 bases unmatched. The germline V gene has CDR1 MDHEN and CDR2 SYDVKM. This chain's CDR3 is CASSLERELRNEQFF. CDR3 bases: TGTGCCAGCAGTTTAGAGCGGGAGCTGAGGAATGAGCAGTTCTTC.

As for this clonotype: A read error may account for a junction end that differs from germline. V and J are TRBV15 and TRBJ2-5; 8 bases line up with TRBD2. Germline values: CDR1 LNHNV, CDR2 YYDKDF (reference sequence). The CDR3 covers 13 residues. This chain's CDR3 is CATSRVPAGAAHF. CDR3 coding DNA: TGTGCCACCAGCAGAGTGCCAGCGGGAGCGGCACACTTC.

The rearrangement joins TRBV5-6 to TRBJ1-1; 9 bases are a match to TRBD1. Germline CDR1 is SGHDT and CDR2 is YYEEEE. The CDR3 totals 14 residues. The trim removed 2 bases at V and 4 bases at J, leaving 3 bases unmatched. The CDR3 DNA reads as TGTGCCAGCAGCTTACTGACAGGGGGCACTGAAGCTTTCTTT. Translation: CASSLLTGGTEAFF.

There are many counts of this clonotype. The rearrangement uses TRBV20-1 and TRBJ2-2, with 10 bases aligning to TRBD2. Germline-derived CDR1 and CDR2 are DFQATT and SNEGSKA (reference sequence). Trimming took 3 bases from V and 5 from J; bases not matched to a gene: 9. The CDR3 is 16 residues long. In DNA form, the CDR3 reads TGCAGTGCTAGGGCCAGCGGGAGGGCCGTGACCGGGGAGCTGTTTTTT. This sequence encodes CSARASGRAVTGELFF.